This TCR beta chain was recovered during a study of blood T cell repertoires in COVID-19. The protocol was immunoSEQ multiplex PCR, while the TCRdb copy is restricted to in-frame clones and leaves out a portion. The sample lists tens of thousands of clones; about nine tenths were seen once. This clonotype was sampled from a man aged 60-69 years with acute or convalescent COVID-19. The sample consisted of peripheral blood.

CDR3 region: CASSLSTGTGDYGYTF. The CDR3 nucleotides read TGCGCCAGCAGCCTCTCGACCGGGACAGGGGACTATGGCTACACCTTC. V is TRBV5-1 and J is TRBJ1-2; 10 bases are shared with TRBD1. The ends lost 4 bases at V and 3 bases at J; junction bases unmatched: 9. From germline, CDR1 is SGHRS and CDR2 YFSETQ. CDR3 length: 16 amino acids.